These T cell receptor beta chains were read from a single sample in a study of T-cell memory formation after mild COVID-19. Using its own MiXCR run on the 5' RACE reads, TCRdb lists one record per CDR3 protein. The sample gives 350,000 to 500,000 distinct CDR3 sequences, roughly 17% of which show up once; 20% to 25% is in the top ten. The sample consisted of PBMCs or a T cell subset sorted from them (not recorded which). These TCRs come from a man younger than 30 who had mild COVID-19 (a few samples of this study predate the infection). Cell type and time point are not known. CDR3s include the opening cysteine and the closing phenylalanine or tryptophan. Each record gives: clone size, D gene, V gene, J gene, CDR3 DNA, CDR3 protein. D genes are given only for firm matches. Expanded clones are given a class, and other clones once, few, many or no size at all.

clone_size: NA
d_call: NA
v_call: TRBV12-3/TRBV12-4
j_call: TRBJ1-1
cdr3_nt: TGTGCCAGCAGCCCGATGGGGGGAATCCCTGAAGCTTTCTTT
cdr3_aa: CASSPMGGIPEAFF

clone_size: NA
d_call: NA
v_call: TRBV5-1
j_call: TRBJ2-7
cdr3_nt: TGCGCCAGCAGCCGAGCCCCGGGACTCGACTCCTACGAGCAGTACTTC
cdr3_aa: CASSRAPGLDSYEQYF

clone_size: few
d_call: NA
v_call: TRBV13
j_call: TRBJ1-1
cdr3_nt: TGTGCCAGCAGCCGACGGGATAATGAAGCTTTCTTT
cdr3_aa: CASSRRDNEAFF

clone_size: many
d_call: TRBD1
v_call: TRBV6-1
j_call: TRBJ1-1
cdr3_nt: TGTGCCAGCAGTGAAGGACAGGGGCCGGGTCAGACTGAAGCTTTCTTT
cdr3_aa: CASSEGQGPGQTEAFF

clone_size: NA
d_call: NA
v_call: TRBV6-5
j_call: TRBJ1-1
cdr3_nt: TGTGCCAGCAGAGATCCGGACGAAGATGAAGCTTTCTTT
cdr3_aa: CASRDPDEDEAFF

clone_size: NA
d_call: TRBD2
v_call: TRBV7-8
j_call: TRBJ2-2
cdr3_nt: TGTGCCAGCAGCTTAGTTCTAGCGGGGAGGACCGGGGAGCTGTTTTTT
cdr3_aa: CASSLVLAGRTGELFF

clone_size: many
d_call: TRBD1
v_call: TRBV5-1
j_call: TRBJ2-3
cdr3_nt: TGCGCCAGCAGCATAACGGGACAGCGGTCGGCCACAGATACGCAGTATTTT
cdr3_aa: CASSITGQRSATDTQYF

clone_size: NA
d_call: NA
v_call: TRBV27
j_call: TRBJ2-3
cdr3_nt: TGTGCCAGCAGGGGGGCAGGGTTTTGGGATACGCAGTATTTT
cdr3_aa: CASRGAGFWDTQYF

clone_size: few
d_call: NA
v_call: TRBV24-1
j_call: TRBJ2-1
cdr3_nt: TGTGCCACCAGTGGCCGAGGGCAGGGAAACAATGAGCAGTTCTTC
cdr3_aa: CATSGRGQGNNEQFF

clone_size: NA
d_call: TRBD1
v_call: TRBV5-1
j_call: TRBJ2-5
cdr3_nt: TGCGCCAGCAGCTTGGCCGCGACAGGGGACCCGAGGAGCGGAGAGACCCAGTACTTC
cdr3_aa: CASSLAATGDPRSGETQYF

clone_size: NA
d_call: NA
v_call: TRBV3-1
j_call: TRBJ1-1
cdr3_nt: TGTGCCAGCAGCCAAGGCACGGGATGGGACACTGAAGCTTTCTTT
cdr3_aa: CASSQGTGWDTEAFF

clone_size: NA
d_call: NA
v_call: TRBV13
j_call: TRBJ1-1
cdr3_nt: TGTGCCAGCAGCTTAGGCCTTAGCGCCACTGAAGCTTTCTTT
cdr3_aa: CASSLGLSATEAFF

clone_size: few
d_call: NA
v_call: TRBV7-9
j_call: TRBJ2-2
cdr3_nt: TGTGCCAGCAGCTGGGTGCAGGGAAGTACCGGGGAGCTGTTTTTT
cdr3_aa: CASSWVQGSTGELFF

clone_size: NA
d_call: NA
v_call: TRBV7-2
j_call: TRBJ2-3
cdr3_nt: TGTGCCAGCAGCCCCGGGTGGGGTATGGGGACAGATACGCAGTATTTT
cdr3_aa: CASSPGWGMGTDTQYF

clone_size: NA
d_call: NA
v_call: TRBV6-6
j_call: TRBJ2-3
cdr3_nt: TGTGCCAGCAGTTACGGGTCGGACGCCACAGATACGCAGTATTTT
cdr3_aa: CASSYGSDATDTQYF

clone_size: NA
d_call: NA
v_call: TRBV5-1
j_call: TRBJ2-3
cdr3_nt: TGCGCCAGCGGGGAGCTGGCTAAAGATACGCAGTATTTT
cdr3_aa: CASGELAKDTQYF

clone_size: NA
d_call: NA
v_call: TRBV2
j_call: TRBJ2-1
cdr3_nt: TGTGCCAGCACCAAGGGGACACCCTACAATGAGCAGTTCTTC
cdr3_aa: CASTKGTPYNEQFF

clone_size: few
d_call: TRBD2
v_call: TRBV5-1
j_call: TRBJ2-1
cdr3_nt: TGCGCCAGCAGCCCTATAGCGGGGGTTCTCAATGAGCAGTTCTTC
cdr3_aa: CASSPIAGVLNEQFF

clone_size: many
d_call: TRBD1
v_call: TRBV5-1
j_call: TRBJ2-1
cdr3_nt: TGCGCCAGCAGCGGAACGACAGGGAACAATGAGCAGTTCTTC
cdr3_aa: CASSGTTGNNEQFF

clone_size: few
d_call: NA
v_call: TRBV5-6
j_call: TRBJ1-4
cdr3_nt: TGTGCCAGCAGTTCGGATCCGGTGGGAGAAAAACTGTTTTTT
cdr3_aa: CASSSDPVGEKLFF

clone_size: NA
d_call: NA
v_call: TRBV12-3/TRBV12-4
j_call: TRBJ1-5
cdr3_nt: TGTGCCACCTCATCTGCCGGGACCCAGCCTAAGCAGCCCCAGCATTTT
cdr3_aa: CATSSAGTQPKQPQHF

clone_size: few
d_call: TRBD2
v_call: TRBV7-9
j_call: TRBJ2-3
cdr3_nt: TGTGCCAGCAGCCCGACTAGCAGCACAGATACGCAGTATTTT
cdr3_aa: CASSPTSSTDTQYF

clone_size: few
d_call: NA
v_call: TRBV7-9
j_call: TRBJ1-2
cdr3_nt: TGTGCCAGCAGCGCCGGCCGTGACTACACCTTC
cdr3_aa: CASSAGRDYTF

clone_size: few
d_call: NA
v_call: TRBV5-1
j_call: TRBJ2-5
cdr3_nt: TGCGCCAGCAGCTTGTGGGGTCTGGAGACCCAGTACTTC
cdr3_aa: CASSLWGLETQYF

clone_size: NA
d_call: TRBD1
v_call: TRBV10-1
j_call: TRBJ1-2
cdr3_nt: TGCGCCAGTAGTTCGGGACAGGGATCGTGGGGCTACACCTTC
cdr3_aa: CASSSGQGSWGYTF

clone_size: few
d_call: TRBD1
v_call: TRBV20-1
j_call: TRBJ1-2
cdr3_nt: TGCAGTGCGTCGAGGGGACAGGGAGGCTACACCTTC
cdr3_aa: CSASRGQGGYTF

clone_size: few
d_call: NA
v_call: TRBV4-1
j_call: TRBJ2-5
cdr3_nt: TGCGCCAGCAGCCAAGATCTCCCAGGAGCAGAGACCCAGTACTTC
cdr3_aa: CASSQDLPGAETQYF

clone_size: NA
d_call: TRBD1
v_call: TRBV10-3
j_call: TRBJ1-1
cdr3_nt: TGTGCCATTCAGCGAGACAGGGACATTGAAGCTTTCTTT
cdr3_aa: CAIQRDRDIEAFF

clone_size: NA
d_call: TRBD1
v_call: TRBV29-1
j_call: TRBJ2-7
cdr3_nt: TGCAGCGTGGTGACAGGGGCCTCCTACGAGCAGTACTTC
cdr3_aa: CSVVTGASYEQYF

clone_size: few
d_call: NA
v_call: TRBV4-2
j_call: TRBJ2-3
cdr3_nt: TGTGCCAGCAGCCAGCCCGTGGGTACTAGCACAGATACGCAGTATTTT
cdr3_aa: CASSQPVGTSTDTQYF

clone_size: NA
d_call: TRBD1
v_call: TRBV24-1
j_call: TRBJ1-2
cdr3_nt: TGTGCCACCAGCGATGAGGGGGCTGGTGGCTACACCTTC
cdr3_aa: CATSDEGAGGYTF

clone_size: many
d_call: TRBD2
v_call: TRBV2
j_call: TRBJ2-1
cdr3_nt: TGTGCCAGCGCGGCCCAGGCGGGGGGCTACAATGAGCAGTTCTTC
cdr3_aa: CASAAQAGGYNEQFF

clone_size: NA
d_call: NA
v_call: TRBV2
j_call: TRBJ1-5
cdr3_nt: TGTGCCAGCAGTGGGGGGCAGGGGCAGCCCCAGCATTTT
cdr3_aa: CASSGGQGQPQHF

clone_size: once
d_call: NA
v_call: TRBV5-6
j_call: TRBJ2-5
cdr3_nt: TGTGCCAGCAGCTTGCAGGGCTTGGGGACCCAGTACTTC
cdr3_aa: CASSLQGLGTQYF

clone_size: NA
d_call: NA
v_call: TRBV4-1
j_call: TRBJ1-5
cdr3_nt: TGCGCCAGCAGCCAGGGACGGTCGAATCAGCCCCAGCATTTT
cdr3_aa: CASSQGRSNQPQHF

clone_size: many
d_call: NA
v_call: TRBV5-6
j_call: TRBJ2-7
cdr3_nt: TGTGCCAGCAGCTTGCATCTGGATACCTACGAGCAGTACTTC
cdr3_aa: CASSLHLDTYEQYF

clone_size: NA
d_call: TRBD2
v_call: TRBV5-1
j_call: TRBJ2-2
cdr3_nt: TGCGCCAGCAGCCTCCTAGCGGGGGGGGTCTCCGGGGAGCTGTTTTTT
cdr3_aa: CASSLLAGGVSGELFF

clone_size: few
d_call: NA
v_call: TRBV20-1
j_call: TRBJ2-5
cdr3_nt: TGCAGTGCTAGAACCCCCCGGGGTCACACAGAGACCCAGTACTTC
cdr3_aa: CSARTPRGHTETQYF

clone_size: few
d_call: TRBD1
v_call: TRBV24-1
j_call: TRBJ2-3
cdr3_nt: TGTGCCACCAACCCAGGGGGCGTGGGAGATACGCAGTATTTT
cdr3_aa: CATNPGGVGDTQYF

clone_size: many
d_call: TRBD1
v_call: TRBV7-2
j_call: TRBJ1-2
cdr3_nt: TGTGCCAGCAGTCCACAGGGGGGTGGCTACACCTTC
cdr3_aa: CASSPQGGGYTF

clone_size: NA
d_call: NA
v_call: TRBV2
j_call: TRBJ1-5
cdr3_nt: TGTGCCAGCAGTGATCAAGGTATCAGGCAGCCCCAGCATTTT
cdr3_aa: CASSDQGIRQPQHF

clone_size: few
d_call: TRBD2
v_call: TRBV4-3
j_call: TRBJ2-5
cdr3_nt: TGCGCCAGCAGCCAGGCTTGGGGGCCCCAGGGACTAGCAGGGGAAGAGACCCAGTACTTC
cdr3_aa: CASSQAWGPQGLAGEETQYF

clone_size: NA
d_call: NA
v_call: TRBV18
j_call: TRBJ2-3
cdr3_nt: TGTGCCAGCTCACCATTTGACCCGGAGGTAGCACACGATACGCAGTATTTT
cdr3_aa: CASSPFDPEVAHDTQYF

clone_size: few
d_call: NA
v_call: TRBV29-1
j_call: TRBJ2-3
cdr3_nt: TGCAGCGTTGGCGAGGGGAGAGATACGCAGTATTTT
cdr3_aa: CSVGEGRDTQYF

clone_size: NA
d_call: TRBD1
v_call: TRBV12-3/TRBV12-4
j_call: TRBJ1-2
cdr3_nt: TGTGCCAGCGATGGACAGGGGAGCACCTTC
cdr3_aa: CASDGQGSTF

clone_size: NA
d_call: NA
v_call: TRBV20-1
j_call: TRBJ2-3
cdr3_nt: TGCAGTGCTGGGGGGGCGAGCACAGATACGCAGTATTTT
cdr3_aa: CSAGGASTDTQYF

clone_size: NA
d_call: TRBD2
v_call: TRBV6-2/TRBV6-3
j_call: TRBJ2-4
cdr3_nt: TGCGCCCATAGCGGGGTAGCCCAAAACATTCAGTACTTC
cdr3_aa: CAHSGVAQNIQYF